The 23 T cell receptor beta chains below were found in one sample sequenced in a study of PD-L1 blockade in urothelial cancer. Only in-frame clones appear in the TCRdb table, and some are missing; sequencing was by immunoSEQ multiplex PCR. The repertoire holds roughly 100,000 clones, with around 85% as singletons. The input for sequencing was PBMCs, taken around atezolizumab (anti-PD-L1) treatment. The receptors were gathered from a man over 45 with urothelial cancer.

The V and J genes are TRBV29-1 and TRBJ2-2, with 14 bases identical to TRBD2. Germline-derived CDR1 and CDR2 are SQVTM and ANQGSEA. The CDR3 consists of 18 residues. After removal of 5 bases from V and 0 bases from J, the junction contained 8 bases not matched to a gene. The CDR3 is CSVLWGLAGASNTGELFF. CDR3 nucleotide sequence: TGCAGCGTTCTGTGGGGACTAGCGGGAGCGTCGAACACCGGGGAGCTGTTTTTT.

This chain links TRBV19 with TRBJ2-1; 8 bases are a match to TRBD2. Per the germline V gene, CDR1 is LNHDA and CDR2 is SQIVND (reference sequence). The V segment lost 2 bases and the J segment 6 bases; nucleotides outside the gene matches: 6. CDR3 length equals 15 residues. The CDR3 here is CASSITLAVVNEQFF. Here the CDR3 DNA reads TGTGCCAGTAGTATAACACTAGCGGTAGTCAATGAGCAGTTCTTC. The entire variable domain, with the rest obtained from reference TRBV19 and TRBJ2-1, is as follows: DGGITQSPKYLFRKEGQNVTLSCEQNLNHDAMYWYRQDPGQGLRLIYYSQIVNDFQKGDIAEGYSVSREKKESFPLTVTSAQKNPTAFYLCASSITLAVVNEQFFGPGTRLTVL.

J is TRBJ2-5 and V is TRBV4-1; D perhaps matches TRBD2 (6 bases). The V and J ends lost 5 bases and 5 bases respectively, with 15 bases between them. The CDR3 has 14 amino acids. The germline gives CDR1 MGHRA, CDR2 YSYEKL. CDR3 in amino acids: CASSRLAGGETQYF. CDR3 sequence (DNA): TGCGCCAGCAGCAGGCTAGCAGGAGGGGAGACCCAGTACTTC.

The chain uses TRBV10-3 and TRBJ1-2, with TRBD1 matching over 8 bases. This CDR3 is built from 15 residues. The germline V gene encodes CDR1 ENHRY and CDR2 SYGVKD. The V and J ends lost 1 base and 1 base, in that order; junction bases with no gene match: 2. The CDR3 reads CAISEFGQGNYGYTF. The DNA for the CDR3 is TGTGCCATCAGTGAGTTTGGACAGGGTAACTATGGCTACACCTTC.

This sequence joins TRBV6-1 and TRBJ2-7; a weak D match, TRBD1 (6 bases). Trimming pared 2 bases from V and 2 bases from J, leaving 10 bases between. Germline V gene sequence: CDR1 MNHNS, CDR2 SASEGT. CDR3 length equals 14 residues. The CDR3 DNA is TGTGCCAGCAGTGAAAGCAGGGGCCCCTACGAGCAGTACTTC. Amino acid sequence: CASSESRGPYEQYF.

The rearrangement links TRBV6-1 to TRBJ2-3; 11 bases line up with TRBD2. CDR1 is MNHNS, CDR2 SASEGT, per germline. The length of the CDR3 is 15 residues. The J segment lost 2 bases and the V segment lost 8 bases, leaving 6 bases of the junction unmatched. The CDR3 loop is CASWTSGSSTDTQYF. The CDR3 DNA reads as TGTGCCAGCTGGACTAGCGGGTCCTCCACAGATACGCAGTATTTT.

The chain combines TRBV19 with TRBJ2-5; D not certain. CDR1 is LNHDA, CDR2 SQIVND, per germline (reference sequence). Trimming shortened V by 1 base and J by 2 bases, and 5 bases separated the two germline ends. The CDR3 spans 13 residues. This CDR3 reads CASSIVTQETQYF. The DNA for the CDR3 is TGTGCCAGTAGTATAGTAACACAAGAGACCCAGTACTTC. The whole variable domain, filled in from reference TRBV19 and TRBJ2-5, reads DGGITQSPKYLFRKEGQNVTLSCEQNLNHDAMYWYRQDPGQGLRLIYYSQIVNDFQKGDIAEGYSVSREKKESFPLTVTSAQKNPTAFYLCASSIVTQETQYFGPGTRLLVL.

The V call is TRBV30, the J call TRBJ1-1; TRBD1 agrees at 8 bases. In germline, CDR1 is GTSNPN, CDR2 SVGIG (reference sequence). V lost 5 bases to trimming and J lost 3 bases; unmatched junction nucleotides: 5. The CDR3 consists of 13 residues. The CDR3 DNA is TGTGCCTGGCAGGGGGCCGTTCACACTGAAGCTTTCTTT. Its protein product is CAWQGAVHTEAFF. Full variable domain (missing parts from reference TRBV30 and TRBJ1-1): SQTIHQWPATLVQPVGSPLSLECTVEGTSNPNLYWYRQAAGRGLQLLFYSVGIGQISSEVPQNLSASRPQDRQFILSSKKLLLSDSGFYLCAWQGAVHTEAFFGQGTRLTVV.

The chain couples TRBV30 to TRBJ2-7; 7 bases align to TRBD1. V lost 0 bases to trimming and J lost 6 bases; unmatched junction nucleotides: 8. CDR3 size: 14 residues. Looked up from germline, CDR1 is GTSNPN and CDR2 is SVGIG (reference sequence). In nucleotides, the CDR3 is TGTGCCTGGAGTGTATACAGGGGATTGCGCGAGCAGTACTTC. It is translated as CAWSVYRGLREQYF.

This rearrangement joins TRBV5-4 to TRBJ1-2; 8 positions agree with TRBD1. Germline trimming cut 4 bases from V and 8 bases from J; bases unmatched to any gene: 13. This CDR3 contains 15 residues. Per germline, CDR1 SGHNT and CDR2 YYREEE (reference sequence). CDR3 bases: TGTGCCAGCAGCACAGGGGGGACAGGATGGAGGGGCTACACCTTC. It is translated as CASSTGGTGWRGYTF.

For the CDR3, the DNA is TGTGCCAGCAGTTGGGGGGACAGGAGCTCAGATACGCAGTATTTT. As protein: CASSWGDRSSDTQYF. The chain recombines TRBV28 with TRBJ2-3; 8 bases agree with TRBD1. After removal of 4 bases from V and 4 bases from J, the junction contained 7 bases not matched to a gene. This CDR3 has 15 residues. The germline V gene encodes CDR1 MDHEN and CDR2 SYDVKM.

V is TRBV6-6 and J is TRBJ2-7; 9 nucleotides align to TRBD2. From germline, CDR1 is MNHNY and CDR2 SVGAGI (reference sequence). The ends lost 0 bases at V and 4 bases at J; junction bases unmatched: 4. CDR3 length: 15 residues. CDR3: CASSYSGGRGYEQYF. CDR3 DNA sequence: TGTGCCAGCAGTTACTCCGGCGGGAGGGGGTACGAGCAGTACTTC.

The V call is TRBV7-9, the J call TRBJ2-5, with 8 nucleotides matching TRBD2. V was clipped by 5 bases and J by 10 bases; unmatched bases: 15. CDR3 size: 15 residues. In germline, CDR1 is SEHNR, CDR2 FQNEAQ (reference sequence). DNA of the CDR3: TGTGCCAGCAGCCTACGACTAGCGACAGAGGTGGGCCAGTACTTC. This sequence encodes CASSLRLATEVGQYF.

The chain combines TRBV28 with TRBJ2-7, with 11 bases lining up with TRBD2. V shed 5 bases and J 2 bases; nucleotides not matched to a gene: 8. This CDR3 comprises 16 residues. CDR1 is MDHEN and CDR2 is SYDVKM in the germline V gene. CDR3 in amino acids: CASSARSGRGAYEQYF. CDR3 in DNA: TGTGCCAGCAGTGCCCGTAGCGGGAGGGGCGCCTACGAGCAGTACTTC.

This sequence joins TRBV5-6 and TRBJ2-7, with a possible D match to TRBD2 (6 bases). V lost 5 bases and J lost 3, with 15 bases in between. The CDR3 is 14 residues long. In germline, CDR1 is SGHDT, CDR2 YYEEEE. The CDR3 loop is CASRAAGKFYEQYF. CDR3 coding DNA: TGTGCCAGCAGGGCTGCGGGAAAATTCTACGAGCAGTACTTC. The whole variable domain, remainder taken from reference TRBV5-6 and TRBJ2-7, is DAGVTQSPTHLIKTRGQQVTLRCSPKSGHDTVSWYQQALGQGPQFIFQYYEEEERQRGNFPDRFSGHQFPNYSSELNVNALLLGDSALYLCASRAAGKFYEQYFGPGTRLTVT.

This chain joins TRBV9 and TRBJ1-4, with TRBD1 as a possible D gene (6 bases). Per germline, CDR1 SGDLS and CDR2 YYNGEE. Trimming took off 4 bases at V and 4 bases at J, with 17 bases between the two ends. The length of the CDR3 is 16 residues. The CDR3 nucleotides read TGTGCCAGCAGCCTCCAAACAGGGCTGGGTAATGAAAAACTGTTTTTT. It encodes CASSLQTGLGNEKLFF.

V and J are TRBV5-1 and TRBJ2-1, with 9 bases lining up with TRBD1. The V gene's germline CDR1 is SGHRS and CDR2 YFSETQ. The CDR3 has 16 amino acids. Unmatched junction bases numbered 13, after V lost 4 bases and J lost 8 bases. The CDR3 DNA sequence: TGCGCCAGCAGCCTAACGGCGGGACAGGGAACGGATGAGCAGTTCTTC. Protein: CASSLTAGQGTDEQFF.

The V gene is TRBV5-5, the J gene TRBJ2-1; 9 nucleotides align to TRBD2. CDR1 and CDR2 (germline): SGHKS, YYEKEE (reference sequence). CDR3 size: 16 residues. The ends lost 0 bases at V and 8 bases at J; junction bases unmatched: 9. The CDR3 loop is CASSLGVAGVEHEQFF. The CDR3 DNA reads TGTGCCAGCAGCTTGGGAGTAGCGGGAGTGGAACATGAGCAGTTCTTC. Full variable domain (outside the CDR3, taken from reference TRBV5-5 and TRBJ2-1): DAGVTQSPTHLIKTRGQQVTLRCSPISGHKSVSWYQQVLGQGPQFIFQYYEKEERGRGNFPDRFSARQFPNYSSELNVNALLLGDSALYLCASSLGVAGVEHEQFFGPGTRLTVL.

The chain employs TRBV15 and TRBJ2-7; the D gene is possibly TRBD2 (5 bases). The CDR3 is made up of 20 amino acids. Germline V gives CDR1 LNHNV, CDR2 YYDKDF (reference sequence). The ends were cut back, 4 bases at V and 5 bases at J, with 33 bases in the middle. DNA of the CDR3: TGTGCCACCAGCATTGGACTGCCACACGTGGGCGAAAAACTCCTCCACGAGCAGTACTTC. Protein product: CATSIGLPHVGEKLLHEQYF.

The rearrangement joins TRBV6-6 to TRBJ2-1; maybe TRBD1 (7 bases). CDR1 and CDR2 (germline): MNHNY, SVGAGI (reference sequence). Trimming took off 1 base at V and 7 bases at J, with 17 bases between the two ends. The CDR3 has 16 residues. CDR3 DNA sequence: TGTGCCAGCAGTTACTTTGGGACAGTGGGGAGGAATGAGCAGTTCTTC. Its protein is CASSYFGTVGRNEQFF.

This chain links TRBV5-1 with TRBJ1-5; no definite D call. This CDR3 has 14 amino acids. Germline V CDR1 and CDR2: SGHRS, YFSETQ. Trimming left V 4 bases short and J 1 base short, with 9 bases between. CDR3 DNA: TGCGCCAGCAGCCCCGGGGAGAGCAATCAGCCCCAGCATTTT. Amino acid sequence: CASSPGESNQPQHF. Together with reference TRBV5-1 and TRBJ1-5, the CDR3 gives the full variable domain: KAGVTQTPRYLIKTRGQQVTLSCSPISGHRSVSWYQQTPGQGLQFLFEYFSETQRNKGNFPGRFSGRQFSNSRSEMNVSTLELGDSALYLCASSPGESNQPQHFGDGTRLSIL.

V is TRBV5-1 and J is TRBJ1-2; D may be TRBD1 (5 bases). Germline V CDR1 and CDR2: SGHRS, YFSETQ. CDR3 size: 16 residues. With 0 bases removed from V and 4 bases from J, the gap between germline ends came to 16 bases. CDR3 sequence: CASSLESGQGSYGYTF. The DNA of the CDR3 is TGCGCCAGCAGCTTGGAGTCCGGGCAGGGAAGCTATGGCTACACCTTC.

The CDR3 DNA sequence: TGTGCCAGCGGGACAGGGGGCTACAATGAGCAGTTCTTC. This gives the protein CASGTGGYNEQFF. The rearrangement links TRBV6-1 to TRBJ2-1, with TRBD1 matching 11 bases. The CDR3 is 13 residues long. Trimming at V came to 8 bases and at J to 3 bases, leaving 0 bases not matched to a gene. Germline CDR1 is MNHNS and CDR2 is SASEGT.